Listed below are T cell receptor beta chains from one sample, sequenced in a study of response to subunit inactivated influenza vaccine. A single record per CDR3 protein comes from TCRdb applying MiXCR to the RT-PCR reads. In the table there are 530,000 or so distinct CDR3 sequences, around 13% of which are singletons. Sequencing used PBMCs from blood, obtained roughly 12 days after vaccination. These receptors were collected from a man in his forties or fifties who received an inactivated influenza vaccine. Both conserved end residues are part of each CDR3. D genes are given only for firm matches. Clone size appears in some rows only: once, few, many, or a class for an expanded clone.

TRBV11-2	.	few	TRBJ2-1	TGTGCCAGCAGCTTTGCGGTTTTGAGTAATGAGCAGTTCTTC	CASSFAVLSNEQFF
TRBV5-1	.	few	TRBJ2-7	TGCGCCAGCAGCCGGGACTCCGGAACTGGCGAGCAGTACTTC	CASSRDSGTGEQYF
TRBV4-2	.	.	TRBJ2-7	TGTGCCAGCAGCCAAGTTCCCGGACTGGACGAGCAGTACTTC	CASSQVPGLDEQYF
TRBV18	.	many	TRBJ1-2	TGTGCCAGCTCACCACAGGGGATTAACTATGGCTACACCTTC	CASSPQGINYGYTF
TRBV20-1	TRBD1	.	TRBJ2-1	TGCAGTGCTAGAGATTGGGGCAGGGGGTACAATGAGCAGTTCTTC	CSARDWGRGYNEQFF
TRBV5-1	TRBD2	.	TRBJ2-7	TGCGCCAGCAGCCCCGGGACTACCTCCTACGAGCAGTACTTC	CASSPGTTSYEQYF
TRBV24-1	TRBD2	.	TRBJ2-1	TGTGCCACCAGTTCTTCCCCTTCTAGCGGGGGAGAGCAGTTCTTC	CATSSSPSSGGEQFF
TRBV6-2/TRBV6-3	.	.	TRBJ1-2	TGTGCCAGCACCTCCGGGACCCACAACTATGGCTACACCTTC	CASTSGTHNYGYTF
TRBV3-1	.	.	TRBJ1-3	TGTGCCAGCAGCCAATTGGACAGCGCCTTTGGAAACACCATATATTTT	CASSQLDSAFGNTIYF
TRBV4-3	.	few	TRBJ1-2	TGCGCCAGCAGCCCCGCCTTAGAGGGGCCAGACTATGGCTACACCTTC	CASSPALEGPDYGYTF
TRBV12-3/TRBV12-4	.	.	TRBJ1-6	TGTGCCAGCAGTCCCTATCTGACAGGAAATTCACCCCTCCACTTT	CASSPYLTGNSPLHF
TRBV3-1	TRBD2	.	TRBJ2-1	TGTGCCAGCAGCCAAGTTGGGTGGGGAGGGCTCGACGAGCAGTTCTTC	CASSQVGWGGLDEQFF
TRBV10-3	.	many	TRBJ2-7	TGTGCCATCAGTGACCCGGGGGCGAAATCCTACGAGCAGTACTTC	CAISDPGAKSYEQYF
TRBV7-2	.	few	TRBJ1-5	TGTGCCAGCAGCTTGTCAGGGTTGCGGCAGCCCCAGCATTTT	CASSLSGLRQPQHF
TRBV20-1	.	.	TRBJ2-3	TGCAGTGCTAGAGATCCCACACTAGTTAGCACAGATACGCAGTATTTT	CSARDPTLVSTDTQYF
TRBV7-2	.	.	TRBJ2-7	TGTGCCAGCAGCTTAGCCGTTGGGCCCAAATACGAGCAGTACTTC	CASSLAVGPKYEQYF
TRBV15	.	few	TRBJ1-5	TGTGCCACCAGCAGAGTAGGGGTCGATCAGCCCCAGCATTTT	CATSRVGVDQPQHF
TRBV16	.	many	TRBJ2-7	TGTGCCAGCAGCCACTCACAATACGAGCAGTACTTC	CASSHSQYEQYF
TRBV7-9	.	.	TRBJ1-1	TGTGCCAGCAGCTTATTTCACAGCGAAGCTTTCTTT	CASSLFHSEAFF
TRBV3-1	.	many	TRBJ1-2	TGTGCCAGCAGCCAATTTGGGGACGGGGGTATAGACTATGGCTACACCTTC	CASSQFGDGGIDYGYTF
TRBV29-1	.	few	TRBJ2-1	TGCAGCGTCGTACAGGGTGTGCAGTTCTTC	CSVVQGVQFF
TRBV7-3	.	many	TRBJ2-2	TGTGCCAGCAGCATCAACACCGGGGAGCTGTTTTTT	CASSINTGELFF
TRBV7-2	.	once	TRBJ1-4	TGTGCCAGCAGCCGCGGGGACCGGCCCCGGGAAAAACTGTTTTTT	CASSRGDRPREKLFF
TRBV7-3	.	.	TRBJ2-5	TGTGCCAGCAGCTTACTTGGGGGAAGCCAAGAGACCCAGTACTTC	CASSLLGGSQETQYF
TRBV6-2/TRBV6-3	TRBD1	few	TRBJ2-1	TGTGCCAGCAGTTCGACCCCCGGGACAGGGCTTGGTTTGAATGAGCAGTTCTTC	CASSSTPGTGLGLNEQFF
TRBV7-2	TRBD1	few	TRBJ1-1	TGTGCCAGCAGCTCCCAACAGGGGCGGACCACTGAAGCTTTCTTT	CASSSQQGRTTEAFF
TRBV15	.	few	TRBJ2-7	TGTGCCACCTCGGACCCCCGGGGCTCCTACGAGCAGTACTTC	CATSDPRGSYEQYF
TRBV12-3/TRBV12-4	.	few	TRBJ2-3	TGTGCCAGCAGGCCTCGGGGCAAGGGGAGTACGCAGTATTTT	CASRPRGKGSTQYF
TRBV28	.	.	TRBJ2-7	TGTGCCAGCAGCCCGACTACCTTAGTCACCTACGAGCAGTACTTC	CASSPTTLVTYEQYF